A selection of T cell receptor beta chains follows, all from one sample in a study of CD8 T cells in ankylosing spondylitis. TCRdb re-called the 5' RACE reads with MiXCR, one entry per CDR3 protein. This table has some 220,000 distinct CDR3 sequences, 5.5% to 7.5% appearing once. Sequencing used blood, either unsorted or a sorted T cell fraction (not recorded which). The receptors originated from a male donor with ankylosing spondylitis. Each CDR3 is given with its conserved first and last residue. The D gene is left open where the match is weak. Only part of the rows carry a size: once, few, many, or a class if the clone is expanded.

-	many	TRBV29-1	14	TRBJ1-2	TGCAGCGTTGAAGGCCGGGACAAAGACTATGGCTACACCTTC	CSVEGRDKDYGYTF
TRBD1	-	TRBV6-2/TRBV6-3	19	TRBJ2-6	TGTGCCAGCACCCCCTCAATACAGGGGGTGATCTTCGGGGCCAACGTCCTGACTTTC	CASTPSIQGVIFGANVLTF
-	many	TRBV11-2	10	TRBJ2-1	TGTGCCAGCAAGGGCTATGAGCAGTTCTTC	CASKGYEQFF
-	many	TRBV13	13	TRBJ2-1	TGTGCCAGCAGATCCGGGACTTCCCCGGAGCAGTTCTTC	CASRSGTSPEQFF
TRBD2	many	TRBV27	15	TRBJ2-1	TGTGCCAGCACCTTCGGGGGGGCCGTTCACAATGAGCAGTTCTTC	CASTFGGAVHNEQFF
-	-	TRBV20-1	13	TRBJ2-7	TGCAGTGCTAGAGATAGGATGGGAAACGAGCAGTACTTC	CSARDRMGNEQYF
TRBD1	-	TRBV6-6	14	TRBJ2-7	TGTGCCAGCAGTGACTGGGACAGGCCCTACGAGCAGTACTTC	CASSDWDRPYEQYF
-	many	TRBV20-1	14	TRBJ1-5	TGCAGTGCTAGTAAGACAGATAGCAATCAGCCCCAGCATTTT	CSASKTDSNQPQHF
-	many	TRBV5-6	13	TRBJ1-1	TGCGCCAGCAGCTTGGATCTGAACACTGAAGCTTTCTTT	CASSLDLNTEAFF
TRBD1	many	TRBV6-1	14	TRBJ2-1	TGTGCCAGCAGTGCGATAACAGGGGGGAATGAGCAGTTCTTC	CASSAITGGNEQFF
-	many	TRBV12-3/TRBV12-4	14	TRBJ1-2	TGTGCCAGCAGTTTAAATGTGGGCGTATTAGGCTACACCTTC	CASSLNVGVLGYTF
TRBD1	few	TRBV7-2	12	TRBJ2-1	TGTGCCAGCAGCTTATACAGGGGGGAGCAGTTCTTC	CASSLYRGEQFF
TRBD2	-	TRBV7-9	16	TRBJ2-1	TGTGCCAGCAGCTTAGCGTCCCTAGCGGAGCGCAATGAGCAGTTCTTC	CASSLASLAERNEQFF
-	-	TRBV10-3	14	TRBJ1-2	TGTGCCATCAGTGAACCGGGACCTAACTATGGCTACACCTTC	CAISEPGPNYGYTF
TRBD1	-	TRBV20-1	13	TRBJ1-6	TGCAGTGCTTCGACAGGGGGCAATTCACCCCTCCACTTT	CSASTGGNSPLHF
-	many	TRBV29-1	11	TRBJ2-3	TGCAGCGGCTGGGACGGAGATACGCAGTATTTT	CSGWDGDTQYF
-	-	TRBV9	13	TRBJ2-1	TGTGCCAGCAGCGTAGGGATTTGGCCTGAGCAGTTCTTC	CASSVGIWPEQFF
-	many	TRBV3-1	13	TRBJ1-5	TGTGCCAGCAGCCCAGTTCACAATCAGCCCCAGCATTTT	CASSPVHNQPQHF
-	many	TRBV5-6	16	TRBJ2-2	TGTGCCAGCAGCTTGGCCCCCAGGGGAATAGTCGGGGAGCTGTTTTTT	CASSLAPRGIVGELFF
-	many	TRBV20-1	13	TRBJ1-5	TGCAGTGCTAGAGAGGGGGGAGGTCAGCCCCAGCATTTT	CSAREGGGQPQHF
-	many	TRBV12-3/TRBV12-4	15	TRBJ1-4	TGTGCCAGCAGTTATCGCGAGGGATTTGAGGAAAAACTGTTTTTT	CASSYREGFEEKLFF
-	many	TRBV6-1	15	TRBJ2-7	TGTGCCAGCAGTCTCTCCTCTGAGTCGGAATACGAGCAGTACTTC	CASSLSSESEYEQYF
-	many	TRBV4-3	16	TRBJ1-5	TGCGCCAGCAGCCAAGTGGTGGACCGACCCAATCAGCCCCAGCATTTT	CASSQVVDRPNQPQHF
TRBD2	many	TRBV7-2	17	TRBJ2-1	TGTGCCAGCAGCTTCCCAATGGGACTAGCGGACTACAATGAGCAGTTCTTC	CASSFPMGLADYNEQFF
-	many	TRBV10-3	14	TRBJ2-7	TGTGCCATCAGTGATCTTAGCGGAACGTACGAGCAGTACTTC	CAISDLSGTYEQYF
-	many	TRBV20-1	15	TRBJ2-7	TGCAGTGCTAGAGATTTGGGGATATCCCCCTACGAGCAGTACTTC	CSARDLGISPYEQYF
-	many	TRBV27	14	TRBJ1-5	TGTGCCAGCAGTTACCGGTCGAGCAATCAGCCCCAGCATTTT	CASSYRSSNQPQHF
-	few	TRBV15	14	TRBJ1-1	TGTGCCACCAGCAGGGGAAGGGGGGCAACTGAAGCTTTCTTT	CATSRGRGATEAFF
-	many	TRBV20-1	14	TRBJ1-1	TGCAGTGCCGGGGGGGGCGGCATGAACACTGAAGCTTTCTTT	CSAGGGGMNTEAFF
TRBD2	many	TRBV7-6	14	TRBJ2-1	TGTGCCAGCAGCCCTAGCGGGTCTTACAATGAGCAGTTCTTC	CASSPSGSYNEQFF
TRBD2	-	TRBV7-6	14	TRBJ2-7	TGTGCCAGCAGCTCCACCCTCGAGCGGGGGGAGCAGTACTTC	CASSSTLERGEQYF
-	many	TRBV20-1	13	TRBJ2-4	TGCAGTGCAGATGAGACAGTCGTAAACATTCAGTACTTC	CSADETVVNIQYF
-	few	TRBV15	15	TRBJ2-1	TGTGCCACCATAGGGAACAGGGAGGGGCTCAATGAGCAGTTCTTC	CATIGNREGLNEQFF
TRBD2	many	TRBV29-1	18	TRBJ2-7	TGCAGCGTTGAAGATCCCGGGGCAGCGGGAGGATACTCCTACGAGCAGTACTTC	CSVEDPGAAGGYSYEQYF
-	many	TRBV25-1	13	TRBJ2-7	TGTGCCAGCTCTAGGGCAGGGACGAACGAGCAGTACTTC	CASSRAGTNEQYF
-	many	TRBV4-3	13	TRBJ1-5	TGCGCCAGCAGCCCTTTCCGCAATCAGCCCCAGCATTTT	CASSPFRNQPQHF
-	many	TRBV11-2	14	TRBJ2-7	TGTGCCAGCAGCTTATTGGGGGGTTCCTACGAGCAGTACTTC	CASSLLGGSYEQYF
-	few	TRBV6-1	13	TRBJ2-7	TGTGCCAGCACCGACTGGCTACTGGGGGAGCAGTACTTC	CASTDWLLGEQYF
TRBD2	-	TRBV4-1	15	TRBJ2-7	TGCGCCAGCAGCCTTGGGACTAGCGGGACCTACGAGCAGTACTTC	CASSLGTSGTYEQYF
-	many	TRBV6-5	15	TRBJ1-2	TGTGCCAGCAGTTATCCTGAGGGTTTGTTGCGCGACTACACCTTC	CASSYPEGLLRDYTF
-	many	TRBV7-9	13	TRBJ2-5	TGTGCCAGCACCGATGGGAGGTTAGAGACCCAGTACTTC	CASTDGRLETQYF
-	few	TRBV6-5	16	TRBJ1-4	TGTGCCAGCAGTTACTCAAGGCCGACTCTTAATGAAAAACTGTTTTTT	CASSYSRPTLNEKLFF
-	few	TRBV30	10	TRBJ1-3	TGTGCCTGGAGTCAAAACACCATATATTTT	CAWSQNTIYF